A single sample gave rise to the 6 T cell receptor beta chains below, sequenced in a study of technical replicates of blood from a handful of donors (dated by TCRdb to 2015 to 2018). Library method: the immunoSEQ multiplex PCR assay. TCRdb re-hosts the immuneACCESS table, in-frame sequences only. Its copies lack some clones; in the studies checked, an unresolved V gene accounts for under half of them, and the cause for the rest is not known. The sample yields around 60,000 clones; 70% to 90% were counted once. The ten largest make up approximately 5% of the sample. Sequencing was performed on PBMCs. The receptors were gathered from a human donor in good health. Some clones in this sample may be carry-over from other donors' samples.

This clone came up once. V gene TRBV14 combines with J gene TRBJ2-1; TRBD2 aligns across 12 bases. Trimming cost V 2 bases and J 5 bases; bases outside gene matches: 7. Germline CDR1 is SGHDN and CDR2 is FVKESK. CDR3 size: 17 residues. The CDR3 coding sequence is TGTGCCAGCAGCCAAACACCGGGACTAGCGGGCCACAATGAGCAGTTCTTC. Translating it yields CASSQTPGLAGHNEQFF. Together with reference TRBV14 and TRBJ2-1, the CDR3 gives the full variable domain: EAGVTQFPSHSVIEKGQTVTLRCDPISGHDNLYWYRRVMGKEIKFLLHFVKESKQDESGMPNNRFLAERTGGTYSTLKVQPAELEDSGVYFCASSQTPGLAGHNEQFFGPGTRLTVL.

This clone has just one count. The chain carries TRBV11-2 and TRBJ2-7, with TRBD2 matching over 7 bases. There are 16 residues in the CDR3. With V trimmed by 0 bases and J by 3 bases, 8 bases remained unmatched. The germline gives CDR1 SGHAT, CDR2 FQNNGV. The DNA of the CDR3 is TGTGCCAGCAGCTTAGATATTGGACTAGACCTCTACGAGCAGTACTTC. This encodes CASSLDIGLDLYEQYF.

The rearrangement uses TRBV7-9 and TRBJ2-3; D possibly corresponds to TRBD2 (5 bases). Germline V gene sequence: CDR1 SEHNR, CDR2 FQNEAQ (reference sequence). With 1 base removed from V and 0 bases from J, the gap between germline ends came to 11 bases. This CDR3 spans 16 amino acids. The CDR3 here is CASSLGVATSTDTQYF. The CDR3 coding sequence is TGTGCCAGCAGCTTAGGGGTAGCGACGAGCACAGATACGCAGTATTTT. Full variable domain (outside the CDR3, taken from reference TRBV7-9 and TRBJ2-3): DTGVSQNPRHKITKRGQNVTFRCDPISEHNRLYWYRQTLGQGPEFLTYFQNEAQLEKSRLLSDRFSAERPKGSFSTLEIQRTEQGDSAMYLCASSLGVATSTDTQYFGPGTRLTVL.

This chain uses TRBV27 with TRBJ1-2; TRBD1 might be the D (5 bases). The ends were cut back, 5 bases at V and 6 bases at J, with 16 bases in the middle. This CDR3 region has 14 residues. Looked up from germline, CDR1 is MNHEY and CDR2 is SMNVEV (reference sequence). This chain's CDR3 is CASSPQGISNGYTF. The CDR3 nucleotides read TGTGCCAGCAGTCCCCAGGGTATCTCCAATGGCTACACCTTC.

V and J are TRBV6-5 and TRBJ2-5, with 10 bases matching TRBD1. The germline CDR1 and CDR2 sequences are MNHEY and SVGAGI. Trimming cost V 6 bases and J 0 bases; bases outside gene matches: 7. This CDR3 contains 16 residues. The CDR3, as DNA: TGTGCCAGCAGCTACCTGACAGGGGGCGACCAAGAGACCCAGTACTTC. Its protein product is CASSYLTGGDQETQYF.

The rearrangement uses TRBV5-1 and TRBJ2-7; the match to TRBD2 covers 10 bases. The CDR3 sequence is 14 residues long. CDR1 and CDR2 (germline): SGHRS, YFSETQ. The J segment lost 6 bases and the V segment lost 2 bases, leaving 5 bases of the junction unmatched. The CDR3 DNA is TGCGCCAGCAGCTTCCTAGCGGGGGAGGGCGAGCAGTACTTC. Protein: CASSFLAGEGEQYF.